What follows are 8 T cell receptor beta chains derived from one specimen sequenced in a study of chemoradiotherapy in HPV16-positive cancers (dated by TCRdb to 2022 to 2024). Preparation of the library involved the immunoSEQ multiplex PCR assay. The immuneACCESS repertoire file appears here via TCRdb, limited to in-frame rearrangements. These files lack a portion of the clones; in checked studies, under half of the deficit traces to unresolved V genes, and the cause of the others is not known. The sample data list 9,000 to 13,000 clones, and under 80% of these were observed just once. The ten biggest clones cover about 35% of the sample. Collection took place from a patient who underwent chemoradiotherapy. The receptors stem from a human donor with HPV-associated anogenital cancer.

This clone was seen more than once but under ten times. This chain connects TRBV11-3 to TRBJ1-1; TRBD1 might be the D (6 bases). Trimming took off 6 bases at V and 5 bases at J, with 19 bases between the two ends. Germline CDR1 SGHNT, CDR2 YENEEA. This CDR3 is built from 15 residues. Here the CDR3 DNA reads TGTGCCAGCAGTATCCCGACGGGGGGGGCAACTGAAGCTTTCTTT. Protein sequence: CASSIPTGGATEAFF.

The rearrangement links TRBV28 to TRBJ2-5; 11 bases match TRBD2. This CDR3 is 14 amino acids long. V shed 5 bases and J 5 bases; nucleotides not matched to a gene: 4. CDR1 is MDHEN, CDR2 SYDVKM, per germline. The CDR3 bases are TGTGCCAGCAGTGTATTAGCGGGGGGGGAGACCCAGTACTTC. Translated: CASSVLAGGETQYF.

The genes are TRBV27 and TRBJ1-5, with D uncertain. The ends were cut back, 3 bases at V and 4 bases at J, with 7 bases in the middle. Germline CDR1 and CDR2: MNHEY and SMNVEV (reference sequence). This CDR3 spans 13 amino acids. The CDR3 loop is CASSLLRNQPQHF. The CDR3 DNA follows: TGTGCCAGCAGTTTGCTCCGAAATCAGCCCCAGCATTTT.

This clone was observed a single time. The rearrangement links TRBV27 to TRBJ2-5, with D perhaps matching TRBD2 (5 bases). This CDR3 region has 13 residues. Between the trimmed V and J ends, which lost 6 bases and 2 bases, there was a span of 10 bases. The germline gives CDR1 MNHEY, CDR2 SMNVEV (reference sequence). In DNA, the CDR3 is TGTGCCAGCAGACGGACTGGGCAAGAGACCCAGTACTTC. Its translation: CASRRTGQETQYF.

V gene TRBV28 combines with J gene TRBJ1-2; D gene unclear. The CDR3 is 11 residues long. V shed 6 bases and J shed 4 bases, with 6 bases lying between them. CDR1 MDHEN and CDR2 SYDVKM come from the germline V gene. The CDR3 DNA sequence: TGTGCCAGCAGCGACCTCTATGGCTACACCTTC. This codes for CASSDLYGYTF.

Regarding this clone: A junction end diverges from the germline sequence, so it may reflect a read error. The gene calls are TRBV5-4 and TRBJ2-3, with a tentative D call TRBD1 (5 bases). The CDR3 sequence is 15 residues long. In germline, CDR1 is SGHNT, CDR2 YYREEE (reference sequence). CDR3 sequence: CASSQDRPGRDTQYF. The CDR3 region has the DNA TGCGCCAGCAGCCAAGACCGGCCAGGGCGAGATACGCAGTATTTT.

This clone came up once. The chain employs TRBV30 and TRBJ1-1, with no clear D. V gave up 1 base and J gave up 3 bases, with 12 bases separating them. Germline V gives CDR1 GTSNPN, CDR2 SVGIG (reference sequence). CDR3 length equals 14 residues. This chain's CDR3 is CAWSGRGSDTEAFF. The CDR3 DNA follows: TGTGCCTGGAGTGGTCGAGGATCGGACACTGAAGCTTTCTTT. The variable domain in full, with the rest retrieved from reference TRBV30 and TRBJ1-1, is SQTIHQWPATLVQPVGSPLSLECTVEGTSNPNLYWYRQAAGRGLQLLFYSVGIGQISSEVPQNLSASRPQDRQFILSSKKLLLSDSGFYLCAWSGRGSDTEAFFGQGTRLTVV.

J is TRBJ2-7 and V is TRBV10-3, with 8 positions matching TRBD1. The J segment lost 4 bases and the V segment lost 11 bases, leaving 10 bases of the junction unmatched. CDR1 is ENHRY, CDR2 SYGVKD, per germline. The CDR3 length is 13 residues. This chain's CDR3 is CAAQGADRYEQYF. The DNA for the CDR3 is TGTGCCGCCCAGGGGGCGGATAGGTACGAGCAGTACTTC.